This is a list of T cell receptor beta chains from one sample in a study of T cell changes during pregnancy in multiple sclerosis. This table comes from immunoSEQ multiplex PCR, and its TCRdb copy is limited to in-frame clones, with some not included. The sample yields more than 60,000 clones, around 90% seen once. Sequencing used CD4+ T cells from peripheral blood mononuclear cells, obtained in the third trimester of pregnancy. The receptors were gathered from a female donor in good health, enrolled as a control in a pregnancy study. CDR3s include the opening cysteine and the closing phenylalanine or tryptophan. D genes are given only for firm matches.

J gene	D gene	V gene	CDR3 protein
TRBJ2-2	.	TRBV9	CASSVALTGELFF
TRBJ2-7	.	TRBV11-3	CASSQGHAYMYEQYF
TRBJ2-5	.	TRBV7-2	CASSTRDGVLTETQYF
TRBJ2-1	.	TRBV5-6	CASSSKTSPFSYNEQFF
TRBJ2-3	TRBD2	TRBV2	CASSDLAGGDTQYF
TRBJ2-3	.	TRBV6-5	CASSYHTSTDTQYF
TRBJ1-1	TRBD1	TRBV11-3	CASSLVTGQQTEAFF
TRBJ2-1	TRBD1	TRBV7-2	CASSRTGTDSYNEQFF
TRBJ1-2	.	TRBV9	CASSVDNRVLYGYTF
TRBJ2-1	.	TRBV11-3	CASSPEAGHNEQFF
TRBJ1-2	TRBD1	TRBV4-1	CASSPPWAGDRVRGYTF
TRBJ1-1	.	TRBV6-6	CASSYPHQGTEAFF
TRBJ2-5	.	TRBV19	CATKPRETQYF
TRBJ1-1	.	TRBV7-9	CASSIQGTSTEAFF
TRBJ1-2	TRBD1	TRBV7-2	CASSLAPPRDRLIVYTF
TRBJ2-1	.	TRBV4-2	CASSLEGGGGSNEQFF
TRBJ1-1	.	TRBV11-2	CASSFSEAFF
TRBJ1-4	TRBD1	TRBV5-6	CASSPRQGANEKLFF
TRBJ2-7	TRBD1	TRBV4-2	CASSQPGQGFPEQYF
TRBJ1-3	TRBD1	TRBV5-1	CASSLEHGQAFSGNTIYF
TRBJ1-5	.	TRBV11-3	CASSLSIRQPQHF
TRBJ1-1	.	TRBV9	CASSLSGDLGTEAFF
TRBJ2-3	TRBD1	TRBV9	CASSVGLAGQGGYTQYF
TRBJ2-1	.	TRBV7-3	CASSLSAGELFF
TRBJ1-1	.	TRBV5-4	CASSLGLNTEAFF
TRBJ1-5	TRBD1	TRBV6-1	CASSEPGTGDQPQHF
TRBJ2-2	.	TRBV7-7	CASSLTRTVNTGELFF
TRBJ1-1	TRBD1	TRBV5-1	CASSPDTGVNTEAFF
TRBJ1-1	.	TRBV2	CASSAGEGYTEAFF
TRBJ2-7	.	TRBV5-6	CASSLALLVASEQYF
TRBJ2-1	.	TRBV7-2	CASTPMGQGVNEQFF
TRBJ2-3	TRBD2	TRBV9	CASSVSLGTTFTDTQYF
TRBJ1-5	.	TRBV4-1	CASSQRQINQPQHF
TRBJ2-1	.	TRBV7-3	CASSFAGGNNEQFF
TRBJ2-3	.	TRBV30	CAWSVVLTSATTDTQYF
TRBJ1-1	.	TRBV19	CASSIGPEMNTEAFF
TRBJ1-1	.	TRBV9	CASSFRGGALTEAFF
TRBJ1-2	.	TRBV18	CASSPTENYGYTF
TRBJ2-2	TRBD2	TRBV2	CASRLAGGPGELFF
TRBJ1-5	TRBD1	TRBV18	CASSLTGVSNQPQHF
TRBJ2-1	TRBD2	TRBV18	CASSPQGGRDNEQFF
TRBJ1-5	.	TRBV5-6	CASSASSGLSNQPQHF
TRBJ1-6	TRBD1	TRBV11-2	CASSSGGGTGLFSPLHF
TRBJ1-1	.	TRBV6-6	CASSSETGNTEAFF
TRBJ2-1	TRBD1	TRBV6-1	CATYTGGNEQFF
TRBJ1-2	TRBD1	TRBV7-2	CASSSGQASYGYTF
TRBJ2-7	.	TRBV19	CASSARSREFSYEQYF
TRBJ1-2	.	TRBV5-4	CASSLVESSGGYTF
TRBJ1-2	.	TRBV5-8	CASSLELGGAGGYTF
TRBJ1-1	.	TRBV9	CASSVVTTPGTEAFF
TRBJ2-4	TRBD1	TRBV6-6	CASSSGQGQNIQYF
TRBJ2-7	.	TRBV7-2	CASSLDTGTFYEQYF
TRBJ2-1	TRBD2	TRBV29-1	CSLSGGSNNEQFF
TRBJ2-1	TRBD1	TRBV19	CASSFGQGQEDEQFF
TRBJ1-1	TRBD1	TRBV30	CAWSGQGGTEAFF
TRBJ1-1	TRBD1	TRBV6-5	CASSYSWTGGTEAFF
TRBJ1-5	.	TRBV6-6	CASLAGGSNQPQHF
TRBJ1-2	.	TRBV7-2	CASSPQRTHYGYTF
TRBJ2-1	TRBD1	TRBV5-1	CASSRGQGGNEQFF
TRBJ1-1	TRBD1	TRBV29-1	CSVAGQGAIEAFF